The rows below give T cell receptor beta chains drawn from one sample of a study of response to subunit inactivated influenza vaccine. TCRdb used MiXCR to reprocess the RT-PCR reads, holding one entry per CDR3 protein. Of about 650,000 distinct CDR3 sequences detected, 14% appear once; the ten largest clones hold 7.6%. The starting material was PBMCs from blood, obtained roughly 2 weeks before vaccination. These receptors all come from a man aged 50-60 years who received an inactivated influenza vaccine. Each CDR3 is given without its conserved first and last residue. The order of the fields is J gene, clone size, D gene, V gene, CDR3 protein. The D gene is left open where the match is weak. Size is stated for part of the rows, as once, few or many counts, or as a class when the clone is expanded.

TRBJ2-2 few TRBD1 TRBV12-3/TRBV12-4 ASSIPGQGAGELF
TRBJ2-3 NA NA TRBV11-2 ASSPSPTDTQY
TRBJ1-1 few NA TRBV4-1 ASSQDPGSTEAF
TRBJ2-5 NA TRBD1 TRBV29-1 SATGAGGETQY
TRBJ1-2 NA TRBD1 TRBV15 AIGQGNYGYT
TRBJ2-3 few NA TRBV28 ASSFSERADTQY
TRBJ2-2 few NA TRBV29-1 SAKLDVGTGELF
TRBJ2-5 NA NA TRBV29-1 SVRVRQIEETQY
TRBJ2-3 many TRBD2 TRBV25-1 ASSGSTGTSGGSSTDTQY
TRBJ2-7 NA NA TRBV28 ASSTFGSRARASYEQY
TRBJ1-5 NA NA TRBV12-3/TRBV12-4 ASSVGRTNQPQH
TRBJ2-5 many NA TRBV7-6 ASSLVRDQETQY
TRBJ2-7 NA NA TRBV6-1 ASREYYEQY
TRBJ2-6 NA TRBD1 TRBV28 ASSSIGQGSLAGANVLT
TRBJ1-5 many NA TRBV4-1 ASSQDGGAGRFDQPQH
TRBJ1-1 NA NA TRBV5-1 ASSLTYRVNTEAF
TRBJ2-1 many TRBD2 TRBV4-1 ASSHSTSGGDNEQF
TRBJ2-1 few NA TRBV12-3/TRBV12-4 ASTGEHYNEQF
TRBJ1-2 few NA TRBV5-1 ASSAHRTVEGYT
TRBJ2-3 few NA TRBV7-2 ASSSGRRWDTDTQY
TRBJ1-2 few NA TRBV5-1 ASSLEQLNYGYT
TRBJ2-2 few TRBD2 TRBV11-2 ASSLVGGDTGELF
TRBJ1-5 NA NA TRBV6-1 ASSLNPRPRGNQPQH
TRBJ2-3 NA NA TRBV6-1 ASSLVILGDTQY
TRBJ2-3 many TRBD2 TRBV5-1 ASSLGLAGGSDTQY
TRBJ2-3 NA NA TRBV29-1 SVDALGDTQY
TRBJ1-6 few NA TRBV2 ASSGGQGWNSPLH
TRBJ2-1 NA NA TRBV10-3 AITHKADNEQF
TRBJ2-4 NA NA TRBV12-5 ASGYQLAKNIQY
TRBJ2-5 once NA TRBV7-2 ASSLANRQETQY
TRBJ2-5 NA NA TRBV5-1 ASRRDPSGRETQY